This T cell receptor beta chain was observed in a study of cytomegalovirus exposure and HLA in healthy donors (dated 2017 in TCRdb). About the study as a whole: An earlier analysis of several hundred of the donors reported 276 Gb of sequence data and roughly 120 million unique TCR beta sequences obtained from 180 million or so T cells. About 280 gigabases of sequencing data and approximately 84 million unique TCR sequences were included in an early release covering under 650 HLA-typed donors. Among the roughly 380 genotyped donors, 81% belonged to the genetic ancestry cluster associated with self-reported Caucasian donors. The aim of the study was to test whether cataloging public T cell receptors could identify signatures of past pathogen exposure. The T cell repertoires of under 750 subjects were profiled by immunosequencing and related to cytomegalovirus serostatus. Along with the approximately 700-subject first cohort, a separate validation cohort of some 130 different subjects was used. To predict cytomegalovirus infection status, the study combined high-throughput TCR immunosequencing, statistical association of individual TCRs with disease status, and machine learning. In a later analysis, previously published TCR beta repertoires from 500 to 750 donors were re-analyzed and high-resolution HLA genotyping was added so that TCR occurrence patterns could be studied. The later analysis used no new phenotypic data to find candidate immune exposures, relying instead on TCR beta sequences and their occurrence across donors. In an earlier analysis of 550 to 700 of the donors, high-throughput TCR beta sequencing was used to judge whether each TCR beta V gene segment behaved as functional or pseudogenic. Donor age, sex, ethnicity and CMV serostatus were compiled alongside the repertoire data. A later genetic analysis used genome-wide SNP genotypes for about 60% of the 666 donors, treating that subset as a discovery cohort. Every repertoire in the discovery cohort had been generated on one and the same sequencing platform. Class I and class II HLA loci were covered by the typing at four-digit resolution. Typing coverage varied by locus: roughly 629-640 donors for A, B, C, DRB1 and DQB1; approximately 500 for DQA1; about 570 for DPA1; 450 to 480 for DPB1. Because of strong linkage in the cohort, roughly five DR-DQ haplotypes were treated as single units for association and clustering. Among about 360 genotyped donors of the cohort, an average of roughly 240,000 unique TCR beta nucleotide sequences were sequenced per donor, around 20% of them non-productive. Broader findings and caveats from the paper: In both the original and validation cohorts, the classifier was reported to diagnose cytomegalovirus status with high specificity and sensitivity. In a later analysis, several top co-occurrence clusters were reported to appear linked to parvovirus B19, influenza, CMV and Epstein-Barr virus. In an earlier analysis of about 550 of the donors, most TCR beta V segments were observed in productive rearrangements about 87% or about 30% of the time, broadly matching IMGT annotations. Some IMGT-functional V segments, including TRBV6-2 and TRBV6-3, could not be told apart with the 87-base-pair reads, so those segments were excluded. Only TCR beta chains were sequenced in this cohort, and the absence of alpha or paired-chain data limited detectable features. Immune exposure information for the cohort was limited to CMV serostatus. Most CMV-associated TCR beta chains appeared to be HLA-restricted in a later analysis, and the HLA associations seemed to be driven largely by CMV exposure. Because counts were too low, about 15 rarely observed V segments, including chromosome 9 orphons, were left out of the earlier analysis of about 500 of the donors. The sequencing pipeline was judged likely to have produced a cluster of highly shared sequence variants as a technical artifact. According to the authors, the approach could potentially be generalized to other disease states and immunological phenotypes. Compared with the 666-donor mean, donors in an Asian-associated ancestry cluster had fewer N-insertions in productive TCRs, according to a later genetic analysis. According to a later analysis, TCR association rates differed among HLA loci, with DRB1 alleles showing the most associated TCRs and HLA-C alleles showing the fewest. A further reported finding was that TCR beta sequences accurately predicted the HLA-A and HLA-B alleles for most subjects in the first cohort. In vitro tests confirmed that three of the cytomegalovirus-associated TCR beta chains recognize cytomegalovirus antigens. Most TCR sequences were observed very rarely across donors, whereas some public TCRs were present in many individuals. Because some donors lacked HLA typing at each locus, the association tests relied only on the typed subset. A later analysis associated 16,951 TCR beta sequences with specific HLA alleles at a false discovery rate of 0.05. In a later analysis, HLA-associated TCR beta chains showed more clonal expansion and lower generation probabilities than non-associated chains that were equally common. V-gene and J-gene trimming of TCR beta chains was associated with a missense DCLRE1C variant in a later genetic analysis, and the association was replicated in an independent cohort. Strong co-occurrence of HLA alleles, especially DR and DQ, made assigning TCR associations to individual alleles difficult. In the study, approximately 150 TCR beta chains were listed as associated with cytomegalovirus. The presence/absence analyses assumed that sequencing depth was roughly uniform across donors, and that assumption may not be true. Linkage disequilibrium might explain the correlated functional status among segregating V segments, but an unknown experimental factor could not be ruled out.

Receptors were amplified or captured by the immunoSEQ multiplex PCR assay. For the multiplex PCR, a mixture combining 60 forward primers for TCR Vbeta segments and 13 reverse primers for TCR Jbeta segments was used. The CDR3 region of rearranged TCR beta genes was amplified from genomic DNA by a multiplex PCR assay. The Illumina HiSeq System was used to sequence the amplified TCR beta libraries as 87-base-pair reads. The paper's data handling went like this. Across the 500 to 700 repertoires, a later analysis counted around 80 million unique TCR beta chains, 9 million to 14 million of which were shared by at least two donors. To remove PCR and sequencing errors, raw reads were error-corrected and collapsed into unique sequences using a nearest-neighbor algorithm that merged closely related sequences. V, D and J gene segments were assigned by aligning CDR3 sequences to IMGT reference sequences. For a sequence to be retained, a match of at least six nucleotides was required to both a V gene segment and a J gene segment. A rearrangement was called productive if the CDR3 had no stop codons and remained in frame with V and J, and every other rearrangement was called non-productive. CDR3 was defined by IMGT convention, running from the second conserved V-encoded cysteine to the conserved J-encoded phenylalanine. The earlier analysis of about 590 of the donors excluded sequences that lacked an unambiguous match to a single V gene segment. An earlier analysis of around 600 of the donors classified V segments as functional when productive rearrangements were above 56.7% and as segregating when the standard deviation between donors was above 5%. A statistical classification framework was developed to diagnose cytomegalovirus status using the catalog of TCR beta chain sequences. In a later analysis, V and J genes were assigned by comparing TCR nucleotide sequences against IMGT/GENE-DB human TR gene sequences. A later analysis assigned CDR3 sequences and most-parsimonious VDJ recombination scenarios with the TCRdist pipeline. A later analysis defined each TCR beta chain by its CDR3 amino acid sequence plus V-gene family, and excluded reads lacking a unique V-gene family. To address suspected cross-contamination and a sequencing artifact, a later analysis removed some 620 highly shared, low-generation-probability nucleotide sequences. For each public chain, a later analysis derived a clonal expansion index from normalized ranks of inferred template counts within each repertoire. In a later analysis, generation probabilities were computed using a VDJ recombination model fitted to out-of-frame rearrangements, and the results were checked against IGoR. In a later analysis, hypergeometric tests were used to score TCR-TCR, TCR-HLA and TCR-CMV co-occurrence, with a repertoire-size bias correction applied to TCR pairs. False discovery rates were estimated in a later analysis by permuting HLA or CMV assignments 20 times. A later analysis grouped co-occurring TCRs with DBSCAN, adding TCRdist sequence similarity when clustering within HLA-allele-positive subsets. Co-occurrence clustering excluded repertoires with fewer than 30,000 or more than 120,000 public chains, plus five with anomalous nucleotide sharing. TCRdb holds this immuneACCESS table with in-frame rearrangements only. Some clones are missing; in checked studies, unresolved V genes explain under half, and the rest has no known cause. Clonal size and the V and J genes are those of that table, whereas D and trimming came from the DNA. The sample has 80,000 or so clones on record, around 60% of them singletons. Approximately 4% of the sample comes from the top ten.

A note on this clone: This receptor's antigen is unknown. No much larger clonotype is one base removed from it; base qualities were not supplied.

The cohort was made up of approximately 700 healthy bone marrow donors. At the time of sampling, all cohort members were nominally healthy, though unrecorded immune exposures were likely present. The donor was CMV seropositive and belonged to the group of some 290 seropositive cohort members. A peripheral blood sample was provided by each donor, and peripheral blood mononuclear cells were used for TCR beta sequencing. The Qiagen DNeasy Blood Extraction Kit was used to extract genomic DNA from the blood cell samples. The CDR3 holds 13 amino acids from the cysteine to the phenylalanine. This entry keeps only the CDR3 DNA: 39 bases, framed from base 1. CDR1 and CDR2 (MDHEN, SYDVKM) derive from the germline V gene. V gives up 10 bases and J gives up 4 bases, and the segment between their germline ends measures 14 bases.

This receptor was identified in a male donor in good health and CMV-seropositive. Sequencing used PBMCs. Recombination linked TRBV28 to TRBJ2-1; the D gene is possibly TRBD2, with 5 bases matching. The sequenced DNA: TGTGCCACCCTTAAGAGCGGTTACAATGAGCAGTTCTTC. It encodes CATLKSGYNEQFF.